This T cell receptor beta chain was observed in a study of cytomegalovirus exposure and HLA in healthy donors. The study ran its PCR with 60 Vbeta and 13 Jbeta primers. Original processing notes: Around 10 million of the about 80 million unique TCR beta chains counted in a later analysis were shared. Clones were read by immunoSEQ multiplex PCR, and TCRdb kept only the in-frame ones, dropping some. V and J calls and clone size are given by that table; D and trimming were obtained from the DNA. The table includes some 96,000 clones, around 77% detected once. Whole-study findings and limits: Three CMV-associated chains proved CMV antigen-specific in vitro. High sensitivity and specificity were reportedly achieved when the classifier diagnosed cytomegalovirus status.

Notes on this clone: Antigen: not known.

There are 14 residues in the CDR3. The V segment lost 3 bases and the J segment 7 bases; nucleotides outside the gene matches: 4. The germline V gene encodes CDR1 LNHDA and CDR2 SQIVND (reference sequence). This clonotype was sampled from a female donor in good health and CMV-seronegative. Specimen: PBMCs. The chain couples TRBV19 to TRBJ1-2; TRBD1 matches 11 bases. CDR3 protein: CASSIPGTGGGYTF. The CDR3 coding sequence is TGTGCCAGTAGTATCCCTGGGACAGGGGGTGGCTACACCTTC.